This T cell receptor beta chain was captured by sequencing in a study of T cell responses to AZD1222 COVID-19 vaccine. The repertoire was sequenced with immunoSEQ multiplex PCR; TCRdb's copy has only in-frame clones and lacks some. The profile shows 100,000 to 150,000 clones, approximately 90% of them singletons. Remarks on this clone: Its matching antigen is unknown.

Whole-study findings and limits: Donors were mostly white British, more females; clonal diversity possibly underestimated. The peak T cell response came first, and repertoires were sampled only after it. Regions 160-218 and 743-854 held dominance among vaccine-associated CD4 TCRs, which spanned spike. Among AZD1222 vaccinees, only six were seropositive at baseline.

The CDR3 length is 15 residues. In germline, CDR1 is MDHEN, CDR2 SYDVKM. V lost 5 bases and J lost 7, with 17 bases in between. The chain uses TRBV28 and TRBJ1-4, with a possible D match to TRBD1 (6 bases). The sample was peripheral blood, taken on day 0 of AZD1222 vaccination. This TCR came from an adult in good health. Here the CDR3 reads CASSPRRGFREKLFF. CDR3 in DNA: TGTGCCAGCAGTCCTCGTAGGGGGTTTCGTGAAAAACTGTTTTTT. The whole variable domain, filled in from reference TRBV28 and TRBJ1-4, reads DVKVTQSSRYLVKRTGEKVFLECVQDMDHENMFWYRQDPGLGLRLIYFSYDVKMKEKGDIPEGYSVSREKKERFSLILESASTNQTSMYLCASSPRRGFREKLFFGSGTQLSVL.